These 26 T cell receptor beta chains were sequenced from one sample in a study of cytomegalovirus exposure and HLA in healthy donors. PCR employed 60 Vbeta and 13 Jbeta primers. The data were produced by immunoSEQ multiplex PCR, yet TCRdb's version contains in-frame clones alone and is incomplete. This sample has over 150,000 clones; roughly 80% occur once, and the top ten carry roughly 13%. Sequencing used PBMCs. These receptors all come from a woman aged 45-65 years in good health and CMV-seropositive.

J is TRBJ1-2 and V is TRBV6-5; unclear D gene. The CDR3 totals 11 residues. Per the germline V gene, CDR1 is MNHEY and CDR2 is SVGAGI. V was shortened by 8 bases and J by 7 bases, with 11 bases between the two germline ends. CDR3 DNA sequence: TGTGCCAGCGGAGGGTTCGGTGGCTACACCTTC. Translating it yields CASGGFGGYTF.

With respect to this clone: Germline and junction disagree at one end, which may indicate a read error. The chain has TRBV13 and TRBJ1-1; 8 bases are shared with TRBD1. Germline V gene sequence: CDR1 PRHDT, CDR2 FYEKMQ (reference sequence). This CDR3 contains 14 residues. CDR3 sequence: CASSLGQGGTEAFF. CDR3 DNA: TGTGCCAGCAGCCTAGGACAGGGTGGGACTGAAGCTTTCTTT. The whole variable domain, filled in from reference TRBV13 and TRBJ1-1, reads AAGVIQSPRHLIKEKRETATLKCYPIPRHDTVYWYQQGPGQDPQFLISFYEKMQSDKGSIPDRFSAQQFSDYHSELNMSSLELGDSALYFCASSLGQGGTEAFFGQGTRLTVV.

The chain links TRBV29-1 to TRBJ1-2; 7 bases agree with TRBD1. The CDR3 extends over 13 amino acids. With V trimmed by 6 bases and J by 5 bases, 9 bases remained unmatched. CDR1 SQVTM and CDR2 ANQGSEA come from the germline V gene. The CDR3 DNA reads as TGCAGCGTCCCACTGGGGACAGTATATGGCTACACCTTC. Protein sequence: CSVPLGTVYGYTF.

This chain joins TRBV6-6 and TRBJ1-1; perhaps TRBD1 as D (5 bases). The CDR3 extends over 12 amino acids. V dropped 6 bases and J dropped 4 bases, with 9 bases sitting between them. Looked up from germline, CDR1 is MNHNY and CDR2 is SVGAGI (reference sequence). CDR3 nucleotides: TGTGCCAGCAGCATAGGGGTCACTGAAGCTTTCTTT. This sequence encodes CASSIGVTEAFF.

The chain employs TRBV7-8 and TRBJ1-2; D may be TRBD1 (5 bases). Deletions cut 1 base from V and 3 bases from J, with 9 bases between. Germline values: CDR1 SGHVS, CDR2 FQNEAQ. The CDR3 consists of 14 residues. CDR3 residues: CASSLDRWDYGYTF. The CDR3 DNA sequence: TGTGCCAGCAGCTTAGACAGGTGGGACTATGGCTACACCTTC.

This clone has a handful of counts. This chain joins TRBV12-1 and TRBJ2-7; the table's D call of TRBD2 was not tested on the DNA. TRBV12-1 is described as a pseudogene. The CDR3 loop spans 14 amino acids. This CDR3 reads CASSSLKAWREQYF. CDR3 sequence (DNA): TGTGCCAGCAGCTCTTTGAAGGCTTGGAGAGAGCAGTACTTC.

This clone appeared once. V usage is TRBV6-5 and J usage is TRBJ1-1; no definite D call. Trimming removed 6 bases at V and 3 bases at J, with 11 bases between. Germline CDR1 is MNHEY and CDR2 is SVGAGI. This CDR3 contains 13 residues. The CDR3 DNA is TGTGCCAGCAGCCCCACTAGGTACACTGAAGCTTTCTTT. Residues: CASSPTRYTEAFF.

The chain uses TRBV10-2 and TRBJ1-3; 12 bases are shared with TRBD1. Germline CDR1 WSHSY, CDR2 SAAADI. V lost 5 bases, J lost 3 bases, and 5 bases stayed unmatched. This CDR3 is 16 amino acids long. CDR3 in DNA: TGCGCCAGCAGTAAAGGGACAGGGGGCTTTGGAAACACCATATATTTT. This codes for CASSKGTGGFGNTIYF.

The genes are TRBV7-2 and TRBJ1-5; weak D call: TRBD1 (5 bases). V was shortened by 2 bases and J by 7 bases, with 15 bases between the two germline ends. Germline-derived CDR1 and CDR2 are SGHTA and FQGNSA. This CDR3 has 15 residues. This chain's CDR3 is CASSLMGRVEQPQHF. The CDR3 DNA reads as TGTGCCAGCAGCTTAATGGGCAGGGTGGAACAGCCCCAGCATTTT.

The J gene is TRBJ2-7, the V gene TRBV2; 8 nucleotides agree with TRBD1. After removal of 6 bases from V and 3 bases from J, the junction contained 4 bases not matched to a gene. The CDR3 consists of 13 residues. Germline V gene sequence: CDR1 SNHLY, CDR2 FYNNEI. CDR3 in DNA: TGTGCCAGCAGCCAGACAGGGGTCTACGAGCAGTACTTC. Protein sequence: CASSQTGVYEQYF.

V and J are TRBV6-1 and TRBJ1-1, with a tentative D call TRBD1 (6 bases). Trimming left V 3 bases short and J 5 bases short, with 16 bases between. The CDR3 is made up of 15 amino acids. Germline lookup yields CDR1 MNHNS and CDR2 SASEGT. The CDR3 DNA sequence: TGTGCCAGCAGTGATCCCCCACAGGGAGTAACTGAAGCTTTCTTT. This gives the protein CASSDPPQGVTEAFF.

V usage is TRBV5-4 and J usage is TRBJ2-5, with a weak D call TRBD2 (5 bases). CDR1 SGHNT and CDR2 YYREEE come from the germline V gene (reference sequence). Trimming stripped 1 base from V and 5 bases from J, with 15 bases between. The CDR3 sequence is 15 residues long. The CDR3 bases are TGTGCCAGCAGCTTGTCGTCTACTAGTACTGAGACCCAGTACTTC. This gives the protein CASSLSSTSTETQYF.

This clone was observed a handful of times. The CDR3 region has the DNA TGTGCCAGCAGACTCGACAGGTTCGGTGCTTTCTTT. This gives the protein CASRLDRFGAFF. J is TRBJ1-1 and V is TRBV7-9; tentatively, D is TRBD1 (6 bases). The germline V gene encodes CDR1 SEHNR and CDR2 FQNEAQ (reference sequence). CDR3 size: 12 residues. Trimming stripped 6 bases from V and 11 bases from J, with 16 bases between.

This clone was detected only a few times. The J gene is TRBJ2-3, the V gene TRBV4-1; TRBD1 aligns across 7 bases. Trimming cost V 4 bases and J 5 bases; bases outside gene matches: 9. This CDR3 has 15 residues. The germline V gene has CDR1 MGHRA and CDR2 YSYEKL. CDR3 residues: CASSRPTGVVDTQYF. The CDR3 DNA reads TGCGCCAGCAGCCGACCCACAGGGGTGGTAGATACGCAGTATTTT.

The chain combines TRBV4-1 with TRBJ1-2, with TRBD1 identical over 8 bases. Germline V CDR1 and CDR2: MGHRA, YSYEKL. J was trimmed by 5 bases and V by 1 base; bases with no gene match: 6. The CDR3 sequence is 15 residues long. Here the CDR3 reads CASSQGLDRAYGYTF. CDR3 in DNA: TGCGCCAGCAGCCAAGGGCTGGACAGGGCGTATGGCTACACCTTC.

The chain carries TRBV5-6 and TRBJ1-6, with unresolved D. The CDR3 consists of 14 residues. The V end was cut by 4 bases, the J end by 7 bases, with 12 bases between. Per the germline V gene, CDR1 is SGHDT and CDR2 is YYEEEE. In DNA form, the CDR3 reads TGTGCCAGCAGCCTAGGACTTACGAATTCACCCCTCCACTTT. Translated: CASSLGLTNSPLHF.

This clone turned up a few times. The chain is built from TRBV9 and TRBJ2-6; possible D gene TRBD1, 6 bases. Trimming left V 7 bases short and J 0 bases short, with 11 bases between. The CDR3 runs to 15 residues. Germline assignment: CDR1 SGDLS and CDR2 YYNGEE. The CDR3 loop reads CASGGGDSGANVLTF. The DNA for the CDR3 is TGTGCCAGCGGGGGCGGAGACTCTGGGGCCAACGTCCTGACTTTC.

This clone was seen a handful of times. This rearrangement joins TRBV21-1 to TRBJ1-6; the DNA was not used to check the table's D call, TRBD1. TRBV21-1 is marked as a pseudogene. The CDR3 runs 17 residues. This chain's CDR3 is CASSKLTGKSYNSPLHF. CDR3 bases: TGTGCCAGCAGCAAATTAACAGGAAAATCCTATAATTCACCCCTCCACTTT.

The gene calls are TRBV19 and TRBJ1-2; D unclear. Per germline, CDR1 LNHDA and CDR2 SQIVND (reference sequence). V shed 5 bases and J shed 3 bases, with 16 bases lying between them. The CDR3 totals 15 residues. The CDR3 bases are TGTGCCAGTAGTCCTTCGTGGCGGGCGGACTATGGCTACACCTTC. This codes for CASSPSWRADYGYTF.

Points on this clone: At one boundary the junction diverges from the germline segment, which might be a read error. This rearrangement joins TRBV7-9 to TRBJ2-1; D is uncertain. This CDR3 region has 11 residues. CDR1 SEHNR and CDR2 FQNEAQ come from the germline V gene (reference sequence). CDR3 amino acids: CSSSPYNEQFF. CDR3 in DNA: TGTTCCAGCAGCCCTTACAATGAGCAGTTCTTC.

The V and J genes are TRBV19 and TRBJ1-4; TRBD1 might be the D (5 bases). V was pared by 3 bases and J by 5 bases, with 10 bases between. CDR1 is LNHDA, CDR2 SQIVND, per germline (reference sequence). The CDR3 is 14 residues long. The CDR3 here is CASSIGTFNEKLFF. The CDR3 coding sequence is TGTGCCAGTAGTATCGGGACTTTCAATGAAAAACTGTTTTTT.

The chain employs TRBV4-1 and TRBJ2-2; D may be TRBD2 (5 bases). Germline-derived CDR1 and CDR2 are MGHRA and YSYEKL. CDR3 size: 13 residues. V was cut by 0 bases and J by 7 bases, with 6 bases left in between. CDR3 sequence reads: CASSQDRGGELFF. CDR3 DNA: TGCGCCAGCAGCCAAGATCGGGGCGGGGAGCTGTTTTTT.

J is TRBJ2-2 and V is TRBV5-1, with D unresolved. Per the germline V gene, CDR1 is SGHRS and CDR2 is YFSETQ. V lost 4 bases to trimming and J lost 0 bases, with 10 bases between them. The CDR3 spans 15 residues. CDR3 DNA sequence: TGCGCCAGCAGCGACGGGTTCGCGAACACCGGGGAGCTGTTTTTT. The encoded protein is CASSDGFANTGELFF.

The rearrangement links TRBV19 to TRBJ2-1; 7 bases match TRBD2. Germline V lookup: CDR1 LNHDA, CDR2 SQIVND (reference sequence). The length of the CDR3 is 11 residues. After removal of 3 bases from V and 12 bases from J, the junction contained 2 bases not matched to a gene. CDR3: CASSIGGGQFF. CDR3 bases: TGTGCCAGTAGTATTGGGGGGGGGCAGTTCTTC.

The J gene is TRBJ2-5, the V gene TRBV2; possibly TRBD2 for D (6 bases). V dropped 5 bases and J dropped 4 bases, with 20 bases sitting between them. The CDR3 spans 16 residues. CDR1 is SNHLY, CDR2 FYNNEI, per germline. CDR3 sequence (DNA): TGTGCCAGCAGTCGGAGCGGGTTTTTAGACGGAGAGACCCAGTACTTC. Its translation is CASSRSGFLDGETQYF.

In nucleotides, the CDR3 is TGTGCCAGCAGTGAAGCGGGCTCCGGGGAGTTCTTC. Translating it yields CASSEAGSGEFF. The V and J genes are TRBV6-1 and TRBJ2-1, with D possibly TRBD2 on 5 matching bases. The CDR3 has 12 residues. Germline V CDR1 and CDR2: MNHNS, SASEGT. The V and J ends lost 0 bases and 14 bases respectively, with 11 bases between them.